A single sample gave rise to the 26 T cell receptor beta chains below, sequenced in a study of T cell repertoires in cytomegalovirus infection. Using its own MiXCR run on the reads, TCRdb lists one record per CDR3 protein. The data contain fewer than 1,000,000 distinct CDR3 sequences, 30% to 40% of them singletons. Their antigens remain unidentified. The input for sequencing was cultured CD8+ T cells from PBMCs, taken from culture after CMV antigen stimulation. These receptors were obtained from a human donor in good health (CMV status not recorded). Some clones in this sample may be carry-over from other donors' samples.

Remarks on this clonotype: A much larger clone lies one base from this, so it may be a read error. This rearrangement joins TRBV7-6 to TRBJ1-1; unclear D gene. V lost 1 base, J lost 3 bases, and 9 bases lay in between. Germline CDR1 reads SGHVS; CDR2 reads FNYEAQ. This CDR3 is 14 amino acids long. CDR3 DNA: TGTGCCAGCAGCTTAGAGGCTTTCGACACTGAAGCTTTCTTT. Residues: CASSLEAFDTEAFF.

The chain is built from TRBV12-3 or TRBV12-4 and TRBJ2-1, with 12 positions matching TRBD2. The trim removed 5 bases at V and 8 bases at J, leaving 13 bases unmatched. The CDR3 extends over 17 amino acids. CDR3 sequence reads: CASSGDRLAGAVHEQFF. The CDR3 DNA follows: TGTGCCAGCAGTGGCGATCGACTAGCGGGGGCCGTCCATGAGCAGTTCTTC.

This clonotype was detected ten times or more. The rearrangement uses TRBV7-2 and TRBJ1-4; unclear D gene. The germline CDR1 and CDR2 sequences are SGHTA and FQGNSA. The CDR3 sequence is 16 residues long. The V gene lost 4 bases and the J gene lost 5 bases, with 17 bases spanning the gap. The CDR3 DNA is TGTGCCAGCAGCTCTGGAGACTATTCCCAAAATGAAAAACTGTTTTTT. Residues: CASSSGDYSQNEKLFF.

This clonotype was counted a few times. The chain joins TRBV12-3 or TRBV12-4 to TRBJ1-5, with TRBD1 as a possible D gene (5 bases). This CDR3 comprises 14 residues. V lost 3 bases and J lost 7, with 13 bases in between. Written as DNA, the CDR3 is TGTGCCAGCAGTTTTGGGCAATGGGGGCAGCCCCAGCATTTT. Residues: CASSFGQWGQPQHF.

The chain links TRBV29-1 to TRBJ2-5, with unresolved D. V was pared by 3 bases and J by 1 base, with 6 bases between. Germline CDR1 SQVTM, CDR2 ANQGSEA. This CDR3 is 12 amino acids long. Here the CDR3 DNA reads TGCAGCGTTGACGTGAGCCAAGAGACCCAGTACTTC. Translating it yields CSVDVSQETQYF.

This clonotype appeared once. The gene calls are TRBV6-1 and TRBJ2-3, with TRBD2 matching over 8 bases. Germline V gives CDR1 MNHNS, CDR2 SASEGT. After removal of 5 bases from V and 4 bases from J, the junction contained 11 bases not matched to a gene. This CDR3 comprises 16 residues. The CDR3, as DNA: TGTGCCAGCAGTTCCCGGGAGGGGAAACTCGCAGATACGCAGTATTTT. Amino acid sequence: CASSSREGKLADTQYF.

V is TRBV20-1 and J is TRBJ2-7; D may match TRBD1 or TRBD2 (10 bases each). Trimming pared 5 bases from V and 6 bases from J, leaving 29 bases between. Germline values: CDR1 DFQATT, CDR2 SNEGSKA (reference sequence). The CDR3 is 17 amino acids. The chain's CDR3 is CSAWDRGERGGLIEQYV. CDR3 nucleotide sequence: TGCAGTGCTTGGGACAGGGGCGAGCGGGGGGGCCTGATCGAGCAGTACGTC.

The chain employs TRBV7-4 and TRBJ2-7; tentatively, D is TRBD2 (6 bases). The CDR3 covers 16 residues. The germline V and J ends were trimmed by 5 bases and 1 base, with 18 bases remaining between them. Germline assignment: CDR1 SGHVT and CDR2 SQSDAQ. CDR3 in amino acids: CASSPPRDSKSYEQYV. The CDR3 nucleotides are TGTGCCAGCAGCCCACCCCGGGACTCAAAATCCTACGAGCAGTACGTC.

J is TRBJ1-4 and V is TRBV7-9; TRBD1 might be the D (5 bases). V was pared by 10 bases and J by 4 bases, with 13 bases between. CDR3 size: 13 residues. CDR1 is SEHNR and CDR2 is FQNEAQ in the germline V gene (reference sequence). In DNA, the CDR3 is TGTGCCACCCAGGGTTGGGGTAATGAAAAACTGTTTTTT. This codes for CATQGWGNEKLFF. The whole variable domain, filled in from reference TRBV7-9 and TRBJ1-4, reads DTGVSQNPRHKITKRGQNVTFRCDPISEHNRLYWYRQTLGQGPEFLTYFQNEAQLEKSRLLSDRFSAERPKGSFSTLEIQRTEQGDSAMYLCATQGWGNEKLFFGSGTQLSVL.

This clonotype was detected ten times or more. The chain is built from TRBV7-8 and TRBJ1-1; D perhaps matches TRBD1 (6 bases). Trimming took 5 bases from V and 9 from J, leaving 16 bases between them. Per germline, CDR1 SGHVS and CDR2 FQNEAQ. The CDR3 length is 13 residues. The CDR3 protein is CASSATGTRQAFF. Here the CDR3 DNA reads TGTGCCAGCAGCGCTACAGGGACGCGACAAGCTTTCTTT.

This clonotype was counted many times. V is TRBV11-2 and J is TRBJ1-5; possible D gene TRBD1, 6 bases. The germline CDR1 and CDR2 sequences are SGHAT and FQNNGV. V was cut by 1 base and J by 5 bases, with 12 bases left in between. The CDR3 contains 15 residues. The CDR3 region has the DNA TGTGCCAGCAGCTTAGGAACAGGGTGGGATCAGCCCCAGCATTTT. Protein product: CASSLGTGWDQPQHF.

This clonotype showed up just a few times. V gene TRBV7-8 combines with J gene TRBJ2-7; D assignment may be TRBD1 or TRBD2 (5 bases each). This CDR3 spans 16 amino acids. The germline gives CDR1 SGHVS, CDR2 FQNEAQ. V shed 5 bases and J shed 0 bases, with 17 bases lying between them. The CDR3 is CASSKGTGPYSYEQYF. The CDR3 DNA reads as TGTGCCAGCAGCAAGGGGACGGGACCCTACTCCTACGAGCAGTACTTC.

This clonotype was observed a few times. This chain connects TRBV18 to TRBJ2-7; D is tentatively TRBD1 or TRBD2 (5 bases each). This CDR3 comprises 13 residues. CDR1 and CDR2 from the germline V gene are KGHSH and LQKENI. The V gene lost 4 bases and the J gene lost 3 bases, with 10 bases spanning the gap. CDR3 sequence reads: CASSRTRGYEQYV. The CDR3 nucleotides read TGTGCCAGCTCACGGACGAGGGGCTACGAGCAGTACGTC.

In this sample, this clonotype turned up many times. V gene TRBV20-1 combines with J gene TRBJ2-5, with TRBD1 identical over 8 bases. The CDR3 is 16 amino acids. The J segment lost 1 base and the V segment lost 6 bases, leaving 13 bases of the junction unmatched. The germline gives CDR1 DFQATT, CDR2 SNEGSKA (reference sequence). The CDR3 region has the DNA TGCAGTGCCCCCCCAGGGGGCGGTAAGGCCCAAGAGACCCAGTACTTC. Translating it yields CSAPPGGGKAQETQYF.

At least ten counts were recorded for this clonotype. This sequence joins TRBV12-3 or TRBV12-4 and TRBJ1-1; the D gene is possibly TRBD1 (5 bases). The CDR3 sequence is 15 residues long. The ends were cut back, 5 bases at V and 6 bases at J, with 19 bases in the middle. The CDR3 loop is CASSPSPGGSPEAFF. The CDR3, as DNA: TGTGCCAGCAGTCCCTCCCCGGGGGGGTCCCCTGAAGCTTTCTTT.

This chain connects TRBV7-9 to TRBJ1-1; 12 positions agree with TRBD1. The V and J ends lost 2 bases and 5 bases, in that order; junction bases with no gene match: 6. CDR3 length: 16 residues. Germline CDR1 SEHNR, CDR2 FQNEAQ (reference sequence). This CDR3 is CASSLMGQGARTEAFF. The DNA of the CDR3 is TGTGCCAGCAGCTTAATGGGACAGGGGGCGCGTACTGAAGCTTTCTTT.

This clonotype was seen a single time. This chain uses TRBV10-3 with TRBJ2-1; TRBD2 matches at 10 bases. The germline V gene has CDR1 ENHRY and CDR2 SYGVKD. The CDR3 spans 16 residues. The V and J ends lost 5 bases and 7 bases, in that order; junction bases with no gene match: 11. The DNA for the CDR3 is TGTGCCATCAGTAAATTAGCGGGGGGAGAGGGGAATGAGCAGTTCTTC. It yields the protein CAISKLAGGEGNEQFF.

This clonotype has ten or more counts. J is TRBJ2-7 and V is TRBV6-6; no reliable D call. With 6 bases removed from V and 5 bases from J, the gap between germline ends came to 8 bases. The CDR3 loop spans 11 amino acids. Germline CDR1 is MNHNY and CDR2 is SVGAGI (reference sequence). CDR3 sequence: CASSSFDEQYF. The CDR3 DNA follows: TGTGCCAGCAGCTCCTTTGACGAGCAGTACTTC.

This clonotype came up many times. The rearrangement links TRBV6-1 to TRBJ1-1; perhaps TRBD1 as D (5 bases). There are 11 residues in the CDR3. CDR1 is MNHNS, CDR2 SASEGT, per germline. Trimming took off 9 bases at V and 11 bases at J, with 16 bases between the two ends. CDR3 DNA: TGTGCCAGTATCTACGGGGGTGGGGCTTTCTTT. It is translated as CASIYGGGAFF.

The V call is TRBV7-9, the J call TRBJ2-7; 8 bases match TRBD1. Germline V lookup: CDR1 SEHNR, CDR2 FQNEAQ (reference sequence). CDR3 length: 15 amino acids. With 3 bases clipped from V and 3 bases from J, the junction kept 7 bases outside the gene matches. The CDR3 protein is CASSFIGQGDYEQYV. The CDR3 DNA reads as TGTGCCAGCAGCTTTATTGGACAGGGCGACTACGAGCAGTACGTC.

The genes are TRBV20-1 and TRBJ2-7, with D possibly matching TRBD1 (5 bases). The CDR3 extends over 13 amino acids. V was trimmed by 0 bases and J by 4 bases, leaving 10 bases between them. CDR1 is DFQATT and CDR2 is SNEGSKA in the germline V gene (reference sequence). The CDR3 DNA sequence: TGCAGTGCTAGAGACCTAGACAGATACGAGCAGTACGTC. Its translation is CSARDLDRYEQYV.

CDR3 amino acids: CSAPRGGGVSDTQYF. CDR3 coding DNA: TGCAGTGCACCGAGGGGGGGGGGCGTGTCAGATACGCAGTATTTT. This rearrangement joins TRBV20-1 to TRBJ2-3; TRBD2 is a possible D gene (7 bases). Germline V gives CDR1 DFQATT, CDR2 SNEGSKA (reference sequence). The CDR3 covers 15 residues. V lost 6 bases and J 4 bases, leaving 20 bases between the germline ends.

V is TRBV27 and J is TRBJ2-7; the D is unclear. With 5 bases removed from V and 6 bases from J, the gap between germline ends came to 20 bases. The CDR3 is made up of 15 amino acids. From germline, CDR1 is MNHEY and CDR2 SMNVEV (reference sequence). The CDR3 DNA reads as TGTGCCAGCAGTCCCCTCACGGCGTTCCAAGTCGAGCAGTACGTC. Protein product: CASSPLTAFQVEQYV.

The chain joins TRBV7-2 to TRBJ1-6; a weak D match, TRBD1 (6 bases). V lost 6 bases and J 5 bases, leaving 20 bases between the germline ends. The CDR3 is made up of 17 amino acids. The germline CDR1 and CDR2 sequences are SGHTA and FQGNSA. CDR3 bases: TGTGCCAGCAGTTTTTTTCCTAGGGACACCCATAATTCACCCCTCCACTTT. Amino acids: CASSFFPRDTHNSPLHF.

The CDR3 DNA sequence: TGCGCCAGCAGCTTGTTCGGACTAGCGGGGGGGCCTCAGGAGACCCAGTACTTC. Translated: CASSLFGLAGGPQETQYF. The chain recombines TRBV5-1 with TRBJ2-5; 15 bases are a match to TRBD2. The trim removed 1 base at V and 5 bases at J, leaving 9 bases unmatched. The CDR3 contains 18 residues. The germline V gene encodes CDR1 SGHRS and CDR2 YFSETQ.

On this clonotype itself: Sequence at one end of the junction differs from germline and may be a read error. This sequence joins TRBV12-3 or TRBV12-4 and TRBJ2-3, with D tentatively TRBD2 (7 bases). This CDR3 is 15 amino acids long. The CDR3: CTSSLWGGGVDTQYF. The DNA for the CDR3 is TGTACCAGCAGTTTATGGGGGGGCGGTGTGGATACGCAGTATTTT.